Below, 30 T cell receptor beta chains from the same sample are listed, as sequenced in a study of OX40 agonist ivuxolimab in advanced cancers. TCRdb's table, derived via immunoSEQ multiplex PCR, lists solely in-frame clones and lacks some. This sample has tens of thousands of clones, with about 91% found just once. This specimen was CD4+ or CD8+ T cells sorted from blood, taken in a trial of the OX40 agonist ivuxolimab. These receptors came from an adult with an advanced solid tumor such as melanoma, head and neck, liver or kidney cancer.

This sequence joins TRBV27 and TRBJ2-1, with 13 nucleotides matching TRBD2. V lost 5 bases and J lost 5; bases outside the gene matches: 3. The length of the CDR3 is 15 residues. Germline V gene data show CDR1 as MNHEY and CDR2 as SMNVEV (reference sequence). In DNA, the CDR3 is TGTGCCAGCAGTCTGGGGACTAGCGGGAACAATGAGCAGTTCTTC. It encodes CASSLGTSGNNEQFF.

The rearrangement joins TRBV27 to TRBJ2-7; 7 positions agree with TRBD1. The ends lost 6 bases at V and 5 bases at J; junction bases unmatched: 13. CDR3 size: 15 residues. Germline V gene lookup returns CDR1 MNHEY and CDR2 SMNVEV (reference sequence). CDR3 nucleotides: TGTGCCAGCAGCTTCCAGGGGGTATCCCCTAACGAGCAGTACTTC. Encoded protein: CASSFQGVSPNEQYF.

V gene TRBV11-2 combines with J gene TRBJ1-2; TRBD1 agrees at 7 bases. V shed 5 bases and J 5 bases; nucleotides not matched to a gene: 8. Germline CDR1 is SGHAT and CDR2 is FQNNGV. The CDR3 runs 14 residues. The CDR3 bases are TGTGCCAGCAGCGGACAGGAATCCCTTTATGGCTACACCTTC. Its translation is CASSGQESLYGYTF.

Only one count was recorded for this clone. CDR3 DNA: TGCGCCGGGCGGGAGGGGCAGGGGACACTATTCAATCAGCCCCAGCATTTT. It is translated as CAGREGQGTLFNQPQHF. The gene calls are TRBV4-1 and TRBJ1-5; TRBD1 is a possible D gene (6 bases). The V end lost 11 bases, the J end lost 3 bases, and 26 bases lay between the germline ends. Germline V CDR1 and CDR2: MGHRA, YSYEKL. There are 17 residues in the CDR3.

The rearrangement links TRBV28 to TRBJ2-7, with 11 bases identical to TRBD1. With 6 bases clipped from V and 4 bases from J, the junction kept 5 bases outside the gene matches. This CDR3 region has 14 residues. Germline V gives CDR1 MDHEN, CDR2 SYDVKM. DNA for the CDR3: TGTGCCAGCAGAACCGGGACAGGGGGTTACGAGCAGTACTTC. This encodes CASRTGTGGYEQYF.

The CDR3 sequence is CASTKLGRIQDTQYF. The CDR3 bases are TGTGCCAGCACCAAGCTGGGGAGGATTCAAGATACGCAGTATTTT. This chain connects TRBV2 to TRBJ2-3; D is perhaps TRBD2 (6 bases). This CDR3 is built from 15 residues. V gave up 7 bases and J gave up 5 bases, with 19 bases separating them. Germline lookup yields CDR1 SNHLY and CDR2 FYNNEI. The entire variable domain, with the rest obtained from reference TRBV2 and TRBJ2-3, is as follows: EPEVTQTPSHQVTQMGQEVILRCVPISNHLYFYWYRQILGQKVEFLVSFYNNEISEKSEIFDDQFSVERPDGSNFTLKIRSTKLEDSAMYFCASTKLGRIQDTQYFGPGTRLTVL.

The gene calls are TRBV28 and TRBJ2-7; tentatively, D is TRBD2 (5 bases). CDR3 length equals 16 residues. Germline CDR1 and CDR2: MDHEN and SYDVKM. V lost 5 bases, J lost 0 bases, and 17 bases lay in between. The CDR3 loop reads CASSAFGLLSSYEQYF. CDR3 coding DNA: TGTGCCAGCAGTGCATTCGGACTGTTGAGCTCCTACGAGCAGTACTTC. The full variable domain, rest sourced from reference TRBV28 and TRBJ2-7, is DVKVTQSSRYLVKRTGEKVFLECVQDMDHENMFWYRQDPGLGLRLIYFSYDVKMKEKGDIPEGYSVSREKKERFSLILESASTNQTSMYLCASSAFGLLSSYEQYFGPGTRLTVT.

The chain has TRBV5-1 and TRBJ2-2; D is unclear. V was cut by 0 bases and J by 2 bases, with 5 bases left in between. Germline V gene sequence: CDR1 SGHRS, CDR2 YFSETQ. This CDR3 region has 14 residues. CDR3 sequence reads: CASSLDYNTGELFF. Here the CDR3 DNA reads TGCGCCAGCAGCTTGGACTACAACACCGGGGAGCTGTTTTTT.

This chain uses TRBV2 with TRBJ1-2; tentative D call: TRBD1 (6 bases). Germline lookup yields CDR1 SNHLY and CDR2 FYNNEI. CDR3 length: 13 amino acids. Trimming left V 4 bases short and J 4 bases short, with 10 bases between. The CDR3 loop is CASSGGDTYGYTF. Here the CDR3 DNA reads TGTGCCAGCAGTGGCGGGGACACCTATGGCTACACCTTC.

The J gene is TRBJ1-1, the V gene TRBV5-1, with a tentative D call TRBD1 (6 bases). CDR1 is SGHRS, CDR2 YFSETQ, per germline. The CDR3 runs to 14 residues. V was clipped by 5 bases and J by 4 bases, with 15 bases between them. CDR3 coding DNA: TGCGCCAGCAGTTATTTAGGGGGTGGCACTGAAGCTTTCTTT. It translates to CASSYLGGGTEAFF.

The chain uses TRBV28 and TRBJ1-2, with 7 positions matching TRBD1. The CDR3 loop spans 15 amino acids. The germline CDR1 and CDR2 sequences are MDHEN and SYDVKM. V lost 3 bases to trimming and J lost 8 bases; unmatched junction nucleotides: 12. The CDR3 DNA sequence: TGTGCCAGCAGTTTGGCCAGGGGGAGGACCGGCGGCTACACCTTC. Its protein product is CASSLARGRTGGYTF.

The chain employs TRBV6-5 and TRBJ1-5; 8 positions agree with TRBD1. This CDR3 has 14 residues. From germline, CDR1 is MNHEY and CDR2 SVGAGI. The V and J ends lost 2 bases and 6 bases, in that order; junction bases with no gene match: 3. CDR3 sequence: CASSYQGAGQPQHF. In DNA form, the CDR3 reads TGTGCCAGCAGTTACCAGGGGGCGGGTCAGCCCCAGCATTTT.

The V and J genes are TRBV5-1 and TRBJ2-1; 9 nucleotides line up with TRBD2. V trimming: 3 bases; J trimming: 8 bases; junction bases outside the gene matches: 15. This CDR3 is 17 amino acids long. Germline V lookup: CDR1 SGHRS, CDR2 YFSETQ. CDR3 nucleotides: TGCGCCAGCAGCTCCGGGAGGGTAGGGACTAGCATGGATGAGCAGTTCTTC. It is translated as CASSSGRVGTSMDEQFF.

The chain joins TRBV18 to TRBJ1-6, with 9 bases aligning to TRBD1. The CDR3 totals 15 residues. Unmatched junction bases numbered 10, after V lost 5 bases and J lost 11 bases. The germline gives CDR1 KGHSH, CDR2 LQKENI. DNA for the CDR3: TGTGCCAGCTCAACGGGACAGGGAGCTAGGACACCCCTCCACTTT. It yields the protein CASSTGQGARTPLHF.

The chain joins TRBV19 to TRBJ1-1, with D unclear. Germline assignment: CDR1 LNHDA and CDR2 SQIVND (reference sequence). There are 14 residues in the CDR3. V was clipped by 1 base and J by 13 bases, with 19 bases between them. CDR3 protein: CASSIGGGVGGYFF. As DNA, the CDR3 is TGTGCCAGTAGTATAGGTGGCGGGGTTGGCGGTTATTTCTTT.

The genes are TRBV4-2 and TRBJ1-3; 7 nucleotides agree with TRBD1. This CDR3 region has 17 residues. V shed 2 bases, J shed 0 bases, and the junction held 7 bases outside the gene matches. Germline loops: CDR1 LGHNA, CDR2 YNFKEQ. In DNA, the CDR3 is TGTGCCAGCAGCCAACCTCAGGGGGAAGGCTCTGGAAACACCATATATTTT. Amino acid sequence: CASSQPQGEGSGNTIYF.

The V call is TRBV6-5, the J call TRBJ1-4, with D possibly being TRBD1 (5 bases). V shed 8 bases and J shed 7 bases, with 17 bases lying between them. The CDR3 extends over 14 amino acids. CDR1 and CDR2 from the germline V gene are MNHEY and SVGAGI. The chain's CDR3 is CASRPGDGGEKLFF. For the CDR3, the DNA is TGTGCCAGCCGACCTGGGGACGGGGGTGAAAAACTGTTTTTT.

The chain employs TRBV5-1 and TRBJ2-1; 10 nucleotides match TRBD1. CDR1 and CDR2 from the germline V gene are SGHRS and YFSETQ. This CDR3 spans 15 amino acids. V gave up 4 bases and J gave up 9 bases; unmatched junction bases: 10. The CDR3, as DNA: TGCGCCAGCAGCGCCCGACAGGGGGCGGGGGGTGAGCAGTTCTTC. This translates into CASSARQGAGGEQFF.

This chain joins TRBV2 and TRBJ2-5, with TRBD2 matching over 12 bases. CDR1 is SNHLY, CDR2 FYNNEI, per germline. The CDR3 totals 16 residues. Unmatched junction bases numbered 11, after V lost 7 bases and J lost 5 bases. The CDR3: CASIRLAGGLGETQYF. The CDR3 region has the DNA TGTGCCAGCATCCGGCTAGCGGGGGGGCTCGGGGAGACCCAGTACTTC.

J is TRBJ2-7 and V is TRBV9, with a weak D call TRBD2 (5 bases). The CDR3 length is 14 residues. Germline CDR1 and CDR2: SGDLS and YYNGEE. Between the trimmed V and J ends, which lost 0 bases and 0 bases, there was a span of 7 bases. CDR3 coding DNA: TGTGCCAGCAGCGTAGGAGGGTCCTCCTACGAGCAGTACTTC. Protein product: CASSVGGSSYEQYF.

This chain links TRBV20-1 with TRBJ1-1; D call uncertain. The CDR3 loop spans 11 amino acids. Looked up from germline, CDR1 is DFQATT and CDR2 is SNEGSKA (reference sequence). V was shortened by 2 bases and J by 6 bases, with 7 bases between the two germline ends. The CDR3 bases are TGCAGTGCTAGACCGGCCGCTGAAGCTTTCTTT. It encodes CSARPAAEAFF.

V and J are TRBV6-6 and TRBJ2-1; D gene uncertain. Germline loops: CDR1 MNHNY, CDR2 SVGAGI (reference sequence). V was trimmed by 0 bases and J by 8 bases, leaving 11 bases between them. The CDR3 has 14 residues. DNA of the CDR3: TGTGCCAGCAGTTACTCGGCCGTTGGAGATGAGCAGTTCTTC. Residues: CASSYSAVGDEQFF.

The chain couples TRBV7-8 to TRBJ2-5; 8 nucleotides align to TRBD2. CDR1 SGHVS and CDR2 FQNEAQ come from the germline V gene. Trimming at V came to 5 bases and at J to 3 bases, leaving 5 bases not matched to a gene. The CDR3 extends over 14 amino acids. Written as DNA, the CDR3 is TGTGCCAGCAGCCCCTTAGCGGGGAAAGAGACCCAGTACTTC. Its translation: CASSPLAGKETQYF.

The chain combines TRBV6-1 with TRBJ2-7, with D perhaps TRBD2 (6 bases). This CDR3 comprises 12 residues. The germline V gene encodes CDR1 MNHNS and CDR2 SASEGT. V was cut by 8 bases and J by 7 bases, with 15 bases left in between. CDR3 nucleotides: TGTGCCAGCTCTACTAGCCAATGGGAGCAGTACTTC. It encodes CASSTSQWEQYF.

The V gene is TRBV18, the J gene TRBJ2-5; D gene uncertain. CDR1 KGHSH and CDR2 LQKENI come from the germline V gene. The germline V and J ends were trimmed by 0 bases and 0 bases, with 11 bases remaining between them. CDR3 size: 16 residues. This CDR3 is CASSPPPGRHQETQYF. DNA of the CDR3: TGTGCCAGCTCACCACCGCCCGGCCGGCACCAAGAGACCCAGTACTTC. Using reference TRBV18 and TRBJ2-5 for the parts outside the CDR3, the full variable domain is NAGVMQNPRHLVRRRGQEARLRCSPMKGHSHVYWYRQLPEEGLKFMVYLQKENIIDESGMPKERFSAEFPKEGPSILRIQQVVRGDSAAYFCASSPPPGRHQETQYFGPGTRLLVL.

This chain uses TRBV2 with TRBJ1-2; 7 bases are a match to TRBD1. The CDR3 runs 12 residues. J lost 4 bases, V lost 5 bases, and 1 base had no gene match. CDR1 SNHLY and CDR2 FYNNEI come from the germline V gene. CDR3 bases: TGTGCCAGCAGTAGGGACAGCTATGGCTACACCTTC. It codes for CASSRDSYGYTF.

J is TRBJ2-5 and V is TRBV5-4; TRBD1 might be the D (6 bases). Deletions cut 3 bases from V and 7 bases from J, with 16 bases between. CDR3 length equals 14 residues. Germline V CDR1 and CDR2: SGHNT, YYREEE (reference sequence). DNA of the CDR3: TGTGCCAGCAGCTCCATGGGGGCCGCAGGGACCCAGTACTTC. This translates into CASSSMGAAGTQYF.

This chain links TRBV28 with TRBJ2-1; D is possibly TRBD1 (6 bases). This CDR3 region has 13 residues. V lost 6 bases and J 5 bases, leaving 11 bases between the germline ends. The germline gives CDR1 MDHEN, CDR2 SYDVKM. The CDR3 coding sequence is TGTGCCAGCAGCTCAGGGGCACACAATGAGCAGTTCTTC. Its translation is CASSSGAHNEQFF.

The genes are TRBV5-1 and TRBJ2-1; a weak D match, TRBD1 (6 bases). The CDR3 contains 15 residues. The germline V gene encodes CDR1 SGHRS and CDR2 YFSETQ. Trimming removed 7 bases at V and 4 bases at J, with 18 bases between. CDR3 protein: CASAARDNLYNEQFF. DNA for the CDR3: TGCGCCAGCGCGGCCCGGGACAACCTATACAATGAGCAGTTCTTC.

This chain joins TRBV5-4 and TRBJ2-1, with 8 bases aligning to TRBD2. The CDR3 has 15 residues. Germline V gives CDR1 SGHNT, CDR2 YYREEE (reference sequence). V dropped 0 bases and J dropped 4; count of bases not matched to a gene: 3. The CDR3 spells CASSLAGGRYNEQFF. The CDR3, as DNA: TGTGCCAGCAGCTTGGCGGGGGGGAGGTACAATGAGCAGTTCTTC.